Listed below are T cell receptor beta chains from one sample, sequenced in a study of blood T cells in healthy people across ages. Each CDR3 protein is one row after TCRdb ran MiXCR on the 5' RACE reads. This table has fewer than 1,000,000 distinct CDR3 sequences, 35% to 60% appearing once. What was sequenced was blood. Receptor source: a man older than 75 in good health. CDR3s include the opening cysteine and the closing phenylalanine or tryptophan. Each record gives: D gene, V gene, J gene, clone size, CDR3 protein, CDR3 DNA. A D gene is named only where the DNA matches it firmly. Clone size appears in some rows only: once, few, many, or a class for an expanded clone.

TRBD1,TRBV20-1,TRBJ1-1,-,CSARSAGGFLPNTEAFF,TGCAGTGCTAGATCGGCAGGGGGCTTCCTTCCGAACACTGAAGCTTTCTTT
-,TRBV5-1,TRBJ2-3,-,CASSLESRRADTQYF,TGCGCCAGCAGCTTGGAATCGCGTCGAGCAGATACGCAGTATTTT
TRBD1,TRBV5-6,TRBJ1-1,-,CACSRAHRGTEAFF,TGTGCCTGCAGCCGGGCCCACAGGGGAACTGAAGCTTTCTTT
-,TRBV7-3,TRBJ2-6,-,CASSPQAGANVLTF,TGTGCCAGCAGCCCCCAGGCTGGGGCCAACGTCCTGACTTTC
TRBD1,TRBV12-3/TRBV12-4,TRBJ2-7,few,CASSKQPGQGSYEQYF,TGTGCCAGCAGTAAACAGCCGGGACAGGGATCCTACGAGCAGTACTTC
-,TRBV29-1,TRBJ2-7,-,CSVKSPGRPEQYF,TGCAGCGTTAAGTCTCCGGGGCGCCCCGAGCAGTACTTC
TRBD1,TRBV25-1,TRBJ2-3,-,CASSEPGGRSTDTQYF,TGTGCCAGCAGTGAACCAGGGGGCCGAAGCACAGATACGCAGTATTTT
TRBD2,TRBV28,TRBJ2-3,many,CASRKSGRAADTQYF,TGTGCCAGCAGAAAGAGCGGGAGGGCCGCAGATACGCAGTATTTT
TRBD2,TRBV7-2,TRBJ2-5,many,CASSPTSTSGQETQYF,TGTGCCAGCAGCCCAACTTCGACTAGCGGCCAAGAGACCCAGTACTTC
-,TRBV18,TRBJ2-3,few,CASSPPVGTAGDTQYF,TGTGCCAGCTCACCCCCGGTAGGGACCGCGGGGGATACGCAGTATTTT
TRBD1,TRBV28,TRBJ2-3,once,CASSFLETGGTDTQYF,TGTGCCAGCAGTTTTTTAGAGACAGGGGGCACAGATACGCAGTATTTT